This paragraph covers one T cell receptor beta chain sequence. This sample is drawn from a study of blood T cell repertoires in COVID-19. Original handling: Reference gene primers were amplified, and this amplification served to estimate nucleated cell counts. TCRdb keeps only in-frame clones here, not all; method: immunoSEQ multiplex PCR. That table furnishes V, J and clone size, whereas the DNA furnished D and trimming. The sample lists approximately 450,000 clones; 85% to 90% were seen once. CDR3 size: 17 residues. V was pared by 4 bases and J by 3 bases, with 9 bases of the junction left unmatched. CDR1 and CDR2 from the germline V gene are MGHRA and YSYEKL.

The source is a man aged 30 to 39 who had recovered from COVID-19. Sequencing input: PBMCs or T cells enriched from blood (not recorded which). The chain combines TRBV4-1 with TRBJ2-2; TRBD2 matches at 9 bases. The CDR3 DNA reads as TGCGCCAGCAGCCTCCTCCCCATAGCGGGAGACACCGGGGAGCTGTTTTTT. Its translation is CASSLLPIAGDTGELFF.